This record concerns one T cell receptor beta chain sequence. Its target is not known. The junction differs from germline at one of its ends, possibly a read error. TCRbeta libraries were built with three rounds of nested PCR, modified from ARM-PCR. TCRdb re-called the multiplex PCR reads with MiXCR, one entry per CDR3 protein. The data show tens of thousands of distinct CDR3 sequences, over 75% seen once. The template was RNA from unsorted bulk tissue. The V gene's germline CDR1 is DFQATT and CDR2 SNEGSKA (reference sequence). This CDR3 comprises 10 residues. The data were obtained in a study of tumor and adjacent non-tumor tissue in lung cancer. Study as a whole: The cohort had 12 adenocarcinoma, 2 squamous cell and 1 small cell patients. Samples averaged roughly 4.2 million productive TCRbeta reads each.

The study, taken as a whole, reports: Top 100 clones took a larger repertoire share in normal lung. Compared with tumor, normal lung showed significantly lower TCR diversity.

Sequencing was done on a sample of lung tumor tissue. The chain recombines TRBV20-1 with TRBJ2-7; 7 nucleotides line up with TRBD2. This clonotype was obtained from a woman aged 45-60 years with non-small cell lung cancer. The CDR3 DNA follows: TGTAATGCTCTGCGGGAGTATGAGTACTTC. Its protein product is CNALREYEYF.